This T cell receptor beta chain was identified in a study of regulatory T cells in long-lasting Graves disease. For the study at large: Graves' patients diagnosed newly had used antithyroid drugs under 3 months.

CDR3-region Arm-PCR and iRepertoire HTBI primers produced the TCR beta libraries. TCRdb reprocessed the multiplex PCR reads with MiXCR, giving one entry per CDR3 protein. The data contain 250,000 to 400,000 distinct CDR3 sequences, 18% of them singletons. As to time point: newly diagnosed GD, antithyroid drugs for less than 3 months. Making the TCR library involved RNA that had been extracted from PBMCs. An endocrinology unit in Xi'an, China, supplied the patients. This clonotype was detected many times. There are 16 residues in the CDR3. Losses at the gene ends were 0 bases for V and 1 base for J; bases not matched to a gene: 4. Germline CDR1 is SGDLS and CDR2 is YYNGEE.

This specimen consisted of peripheral blood mononuclear cells (PBMCs), obtained at new diagnosis, from a patient treated with antithyroid drugs. This TCR was sampled from a female donor with Graves disease. The chain combines TRBV9 with TRBJ2-5, with 9 bases identical to TRBD1. The CDR3 nucleotides are TGTGCCAGCAGCGTAGGACAGGGGGGACTCCAAGAGACCCAGTACTTC. It specifies CASSVGQGGLQETQYF.